The clone carrying this T cell receptor beta chain has a handful of counts. What it binds is unknown. This entry comes from a study of early T cells in non-severe SARS-CoV-2 infection. Study-level results: Anti-spike CD8 responses were favored in VDJdb matching, and private and CD4 specificities were missed.

TCRdb reprocessed the 5' RACE reads via MiXCR and lists one record per CDR3 protein. Seen here are approximately 68,000 distinct CDR3 sequences, around a tenth observed once, and the top ten hold around 8%. The material was whole blood, obtained at baseline. The origin of this receptor is an adult who was a healthcare worker with PCR-confirmed SARS-CoV-2 infection or an uninfected control (not recorded which).

The DNA of the CDR3 is TGTGCCATCAGACCACAGGGGGCGCATGGCTACACCTTC. Residues: CAIRPQGAHGYTF. The chain employs TRBV10-3 and TRBJ1-2; the match to TRBD1 covers 9 bases. V was clipped by 6 bases and J by 6 bases; unmatched bases: 5. CDR1 and CDR2 (germline): ENHRY, SYGVKD. The CDR3 consists of 13 residues.